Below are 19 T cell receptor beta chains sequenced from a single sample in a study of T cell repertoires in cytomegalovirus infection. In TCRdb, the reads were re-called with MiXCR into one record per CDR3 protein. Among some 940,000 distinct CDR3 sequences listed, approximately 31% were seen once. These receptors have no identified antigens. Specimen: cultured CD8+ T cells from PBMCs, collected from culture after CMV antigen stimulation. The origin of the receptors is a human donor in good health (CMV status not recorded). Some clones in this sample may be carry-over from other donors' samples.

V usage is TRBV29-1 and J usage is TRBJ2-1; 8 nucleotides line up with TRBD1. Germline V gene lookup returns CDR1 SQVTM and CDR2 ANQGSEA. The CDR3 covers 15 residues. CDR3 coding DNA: TGCAGTGTCGCCGGACAGGGATATACCTACAATGAGCAGTTCTTC. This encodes CSVAGQGYTYNEQFF.

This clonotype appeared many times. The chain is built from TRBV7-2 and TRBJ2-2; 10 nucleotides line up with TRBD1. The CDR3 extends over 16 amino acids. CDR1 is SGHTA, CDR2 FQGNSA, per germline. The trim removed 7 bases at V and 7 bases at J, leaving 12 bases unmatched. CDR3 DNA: TGTGCCAGCACCCCGCCGGGACAGGGGTTGAGCGGGGAGCTGTTTTTT. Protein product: CASTPPGQGLSGELFF.

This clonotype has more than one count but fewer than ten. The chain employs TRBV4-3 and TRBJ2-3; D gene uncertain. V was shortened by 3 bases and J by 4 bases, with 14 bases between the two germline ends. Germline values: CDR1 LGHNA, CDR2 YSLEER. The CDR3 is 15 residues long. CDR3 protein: CASSHNDLSADTQYF. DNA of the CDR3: TGCGCCAGCAGCCACAATGACCTGAGCGCAGATACGCAGTATTTT.

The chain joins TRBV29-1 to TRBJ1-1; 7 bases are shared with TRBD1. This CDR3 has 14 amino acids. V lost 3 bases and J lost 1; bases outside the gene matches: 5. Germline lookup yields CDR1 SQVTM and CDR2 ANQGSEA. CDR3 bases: TGCAGCGTTGATAGGGGGCCGGGGAACACTGAAGCTTTCTTT. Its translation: CSVDRGPGNTEAFF. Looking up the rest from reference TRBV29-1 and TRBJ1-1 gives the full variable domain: SAVISQKPSRDICQRGTSLTIQCQVDSQVTMMFWYRQQPGQSLTLIATANQGSEATYESGFVIDKFPISRPNLTFSTLTVSNMSPEDSSIYLCSVDRGPGNTEAFFGQGTRLTVV.

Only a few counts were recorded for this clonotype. DNA for the CDR3: TGTGCCAGCAGAATAGGGGACAATAGCAATCAGCCCCAGCATTTT. Its protein product is CASRIGDNSNQPQHF. The gene calls are TRBV27 and TRBJ1-5, with D possibly TRBD1 on 6 matching bases. This CDR3 is 15 amino acids long. Deletions cut 6 bases from V and 0 bases from J, with 12 bases between. Per germline, CDR1 MNHEY and CDR2 SMNVEV (reference sequence).

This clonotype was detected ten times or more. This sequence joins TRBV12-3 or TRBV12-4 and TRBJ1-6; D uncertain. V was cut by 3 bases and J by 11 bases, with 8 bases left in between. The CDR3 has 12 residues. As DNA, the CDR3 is TGTGCCAGCAGTTTTTTAGGAACACCCCTCCACTTT. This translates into CASSFLGTPLHF.

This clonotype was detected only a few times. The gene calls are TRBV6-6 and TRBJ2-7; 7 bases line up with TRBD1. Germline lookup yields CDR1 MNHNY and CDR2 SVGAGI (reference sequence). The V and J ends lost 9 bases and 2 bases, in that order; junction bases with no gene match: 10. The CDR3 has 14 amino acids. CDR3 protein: CASQPGQTTYEQYV. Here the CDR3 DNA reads TGTGCCAGTCAACCGGGACAGACAACCTACGAGCAGTACGTC.

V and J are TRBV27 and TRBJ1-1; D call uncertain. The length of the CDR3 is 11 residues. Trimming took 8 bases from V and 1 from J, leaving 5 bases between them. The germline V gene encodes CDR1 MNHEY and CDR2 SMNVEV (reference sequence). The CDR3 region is CASHRNTEAFF. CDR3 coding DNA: TGTGCCAGCCACAGGAACACTGAAGCTTTCTTT.

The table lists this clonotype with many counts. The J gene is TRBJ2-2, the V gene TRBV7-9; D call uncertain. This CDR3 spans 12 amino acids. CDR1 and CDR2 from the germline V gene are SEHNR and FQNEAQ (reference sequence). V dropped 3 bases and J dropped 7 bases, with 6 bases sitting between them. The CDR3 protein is CASSLDSGELFF. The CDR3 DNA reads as TGTGCCAGCAGCTTGGATAGCGGGGAGCTGTTTTTT.

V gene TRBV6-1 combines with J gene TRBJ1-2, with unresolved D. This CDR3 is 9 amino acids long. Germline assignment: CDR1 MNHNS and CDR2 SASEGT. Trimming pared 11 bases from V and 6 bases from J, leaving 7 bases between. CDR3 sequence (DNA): TGTGCCGCGGGGAATGGCTACACCTTC. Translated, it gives CAAGNGYTF.

The CDR3 loop reads CASSFRGTDSQYF. The CDR3 DNA follows: TGTGCCAGCAGCTTTAGGGGGACAGACTCTCAGTACTTC. This rearrangement joins TRBV5-8 to TRBJ2-4; TRBD1 matches at 7 bases. Germline CDR1 SGHTS, CDR2 YDEGEE. V gave up 2 bases and J gave up 12 bases; unmatched junction bases: 8. The CDR3 consists of 13 residues.

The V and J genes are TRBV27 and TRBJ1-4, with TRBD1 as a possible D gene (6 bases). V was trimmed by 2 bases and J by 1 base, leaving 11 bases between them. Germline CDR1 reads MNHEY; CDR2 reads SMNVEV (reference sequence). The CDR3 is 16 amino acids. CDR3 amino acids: CASSLSLGGTNEKLFF. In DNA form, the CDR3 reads TGTGCCAGCAGTTTAAGTCTAGGGGGAACTAATGAAAAACTGTTTTTT.

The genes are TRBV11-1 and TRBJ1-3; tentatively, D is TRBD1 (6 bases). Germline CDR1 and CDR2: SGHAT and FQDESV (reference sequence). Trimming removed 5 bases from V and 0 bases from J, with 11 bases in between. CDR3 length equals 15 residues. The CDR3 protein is CASSRTGNSGNTIYF. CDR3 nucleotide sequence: TGTGCCAGCAGCCGCACAGGGAACTCTGGAAACACCATATATTTT.

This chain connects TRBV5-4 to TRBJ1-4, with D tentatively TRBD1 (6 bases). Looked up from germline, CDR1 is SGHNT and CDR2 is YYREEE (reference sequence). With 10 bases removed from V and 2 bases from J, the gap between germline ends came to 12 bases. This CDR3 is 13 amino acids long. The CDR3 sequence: CAGSGGTNEKLFF. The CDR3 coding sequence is TGTGCCGGAAGCGGGGGCACTAATGAAAAACTGTTTTTT.

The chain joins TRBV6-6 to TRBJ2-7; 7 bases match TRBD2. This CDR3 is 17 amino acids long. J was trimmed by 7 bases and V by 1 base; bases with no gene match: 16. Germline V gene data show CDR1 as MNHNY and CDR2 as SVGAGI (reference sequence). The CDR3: CASSYYPGTTYLWEQYF. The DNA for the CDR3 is TGTGCCAGCAGTTACTACCCCGGGACTACCTATCTGTGGGAGCAGTACTTC.

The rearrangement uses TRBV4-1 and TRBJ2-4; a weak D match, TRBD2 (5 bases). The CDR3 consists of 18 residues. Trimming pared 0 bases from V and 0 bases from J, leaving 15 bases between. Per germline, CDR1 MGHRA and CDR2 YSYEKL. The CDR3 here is CASSQEGAPGLAKNIQYF. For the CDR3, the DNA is TGCGCCAGCAGCCAAGAAGGTGCCCCAGGACTAGCCAAAAACATTCAGTACTTC.

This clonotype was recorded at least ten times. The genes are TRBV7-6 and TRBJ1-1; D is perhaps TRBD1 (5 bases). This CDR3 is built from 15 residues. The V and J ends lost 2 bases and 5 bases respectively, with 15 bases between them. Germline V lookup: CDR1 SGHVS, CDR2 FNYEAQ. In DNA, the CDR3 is TGTGCCAGCAGCTTATCGTGGGGGGATTGGACTGAAGCTTTCTTT. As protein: CASSLSWGDWTEAFF.

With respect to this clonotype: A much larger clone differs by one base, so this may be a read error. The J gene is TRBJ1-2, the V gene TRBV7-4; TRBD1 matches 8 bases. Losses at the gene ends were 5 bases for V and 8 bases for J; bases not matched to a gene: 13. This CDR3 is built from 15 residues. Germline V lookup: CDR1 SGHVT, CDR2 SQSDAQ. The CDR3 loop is CASSPRAGGEWGYTF. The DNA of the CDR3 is TGTGCCAGCAGCCCCAGGGCAGGGGGCGAATGGGGCTACACCTTC.

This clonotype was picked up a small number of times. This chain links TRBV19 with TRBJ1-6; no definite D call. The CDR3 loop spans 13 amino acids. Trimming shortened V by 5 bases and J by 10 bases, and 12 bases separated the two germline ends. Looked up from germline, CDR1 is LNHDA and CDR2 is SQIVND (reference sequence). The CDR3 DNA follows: TGTGCCAGTAGTGAGAGCCCTGGGTCACCCCTCCACTTT. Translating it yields CASSESPGSPLHF. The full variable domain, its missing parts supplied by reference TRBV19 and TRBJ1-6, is DGGITQSPKYLFRKEGQNVTLSCEQNLNHDAMYWYRQDPGQGLRLIYYSQIVNDFQKGDIAEGYSVSREKKESFPLTVTSAQKNPTAFYLCASSESPGSPLHFGNGTRLTVT.